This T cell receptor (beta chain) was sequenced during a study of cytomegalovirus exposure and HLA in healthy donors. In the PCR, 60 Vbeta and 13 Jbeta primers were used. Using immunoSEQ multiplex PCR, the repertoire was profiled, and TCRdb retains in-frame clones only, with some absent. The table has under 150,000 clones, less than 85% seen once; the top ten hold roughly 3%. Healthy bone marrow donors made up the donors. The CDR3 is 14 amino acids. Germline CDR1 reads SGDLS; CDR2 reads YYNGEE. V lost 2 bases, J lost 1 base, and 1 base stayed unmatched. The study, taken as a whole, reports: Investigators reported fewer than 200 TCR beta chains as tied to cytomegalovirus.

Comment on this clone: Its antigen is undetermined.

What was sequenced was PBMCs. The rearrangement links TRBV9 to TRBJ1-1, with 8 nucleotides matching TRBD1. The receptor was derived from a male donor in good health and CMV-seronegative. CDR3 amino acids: CASSVGQGNTEAFF. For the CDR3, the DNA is TGTGCCAGCAGCGTCGGACAGGGGAACACTGAAGCTTTCTTT.